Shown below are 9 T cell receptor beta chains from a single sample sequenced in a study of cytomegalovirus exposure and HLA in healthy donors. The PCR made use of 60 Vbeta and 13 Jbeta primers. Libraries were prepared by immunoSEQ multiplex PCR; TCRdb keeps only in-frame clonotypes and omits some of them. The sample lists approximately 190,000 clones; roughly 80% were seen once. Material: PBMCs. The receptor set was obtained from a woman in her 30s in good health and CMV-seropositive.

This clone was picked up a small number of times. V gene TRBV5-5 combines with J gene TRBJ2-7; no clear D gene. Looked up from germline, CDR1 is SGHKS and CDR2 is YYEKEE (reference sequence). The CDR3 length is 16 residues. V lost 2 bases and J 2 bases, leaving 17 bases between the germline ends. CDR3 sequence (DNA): TGTGCCAGCAGCTTTCAAAGTGAACTTAAAACCTACGAGCAGTACTTC. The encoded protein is CASSFQSELKTYEQYF.

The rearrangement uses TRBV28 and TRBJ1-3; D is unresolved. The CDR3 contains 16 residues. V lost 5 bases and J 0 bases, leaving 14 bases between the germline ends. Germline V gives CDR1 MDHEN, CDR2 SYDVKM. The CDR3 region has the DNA TGTGCCAGCAGTACCCCCCCCAGGAACTCTGGAAACACCATATATTTT. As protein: CASSTPPRNSGNTIYF.

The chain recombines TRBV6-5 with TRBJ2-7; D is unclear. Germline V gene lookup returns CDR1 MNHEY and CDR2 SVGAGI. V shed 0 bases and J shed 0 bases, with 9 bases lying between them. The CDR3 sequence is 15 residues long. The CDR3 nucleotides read TGTGCCAGCAGTTACTCTCGCGGCTCCTCCTACGAGCAGTACTTC. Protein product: CASSYSRGSSYEQYF.

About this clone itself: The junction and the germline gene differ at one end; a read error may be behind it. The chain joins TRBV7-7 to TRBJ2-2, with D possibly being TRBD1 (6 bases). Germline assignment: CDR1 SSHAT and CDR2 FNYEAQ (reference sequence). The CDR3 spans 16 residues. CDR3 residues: CASSLVGGSMTGELFF. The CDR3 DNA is TGTGCTAGCAGCTTAGTTGGGGGCTCTATGACCGGGGAGCTGTTTTTT.

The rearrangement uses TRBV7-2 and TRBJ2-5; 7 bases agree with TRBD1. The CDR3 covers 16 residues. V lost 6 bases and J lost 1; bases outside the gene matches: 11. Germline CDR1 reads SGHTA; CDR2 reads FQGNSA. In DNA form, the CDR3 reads TGTGCCAGCAGTTTCTCGACAGGGCCCTCCCAAGAGACCCAGTACTTC. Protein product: CASSFSTGPSQETQYF.

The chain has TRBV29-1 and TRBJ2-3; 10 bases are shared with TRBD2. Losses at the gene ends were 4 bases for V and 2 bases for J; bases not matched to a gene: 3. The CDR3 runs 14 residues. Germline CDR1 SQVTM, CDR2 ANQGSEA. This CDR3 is CSVASGGTTDTQYF. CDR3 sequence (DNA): TGCAGCGTTGCTAGCGGGGGAACCACAGATACGCAGTATTTT.

Written as DNA, the CDR3 is TGTGCCAGCATGACTTACAGGGAAGGTGGCTACACCTTC. It translates to CASMTYREGGYTF. The rearrangement uses TRBV27 and TRBJ1-2; perhaps TRBD1 as D (6 bases). The CDR3 is 13 amino acids. The germline gives CDR1 MNHEY, CDR2 SMNVEV (reference sequence). Trimming pared 7 bases from V and 7 bases from J, leaving 16 bases between.

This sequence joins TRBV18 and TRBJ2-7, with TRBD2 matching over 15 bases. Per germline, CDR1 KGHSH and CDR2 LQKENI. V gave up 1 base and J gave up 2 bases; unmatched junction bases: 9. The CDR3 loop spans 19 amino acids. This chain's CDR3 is CASSPRPGTSGGNPYEQYF. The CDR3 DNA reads TGTGCCAGCTCACCACGGCCCGGGACTAGCGGGGGGAACCCCTACGAGCAGTACTTC.

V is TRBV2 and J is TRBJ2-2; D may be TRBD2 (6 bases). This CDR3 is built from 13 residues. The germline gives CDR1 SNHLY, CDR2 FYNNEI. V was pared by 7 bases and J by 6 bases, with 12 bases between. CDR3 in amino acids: CASKGRGPGELFF. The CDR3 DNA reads TGTGCCAGCAAGGGGCGGGGCCCCGGGGAGCTGTTTTTT. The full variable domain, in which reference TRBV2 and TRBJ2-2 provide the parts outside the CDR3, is EPEVTQTPSHQVTQMGQEVILRCVPISNHLYFYWYRQILGQKVEFLVSFYNNEISEKSEIFDDQFSVERPDGSNFTLKIRSTKLEDSAMYFCASKGRGPGELFFGEGSRLTVL.